The entry below gives a single TCR beta chain sequence along with its context. Its antigen remains unidentified. The CDR3 is cut off 3 residues early in the read; its end comes from the germline J gene. This sample includes further DNA sequences coding for the same CDR3. This CDR3 comprises 12 residues. Trimming left V 0 bases short and J 4 bases short, with 4 bases between. CDR1 is SGHRS, CDR2 YFSETQ, per germline. The data derive from a study of T cell clonality in common variable immunodeficiency. Study-level findings and limits: Common variable immunodeficiency TCR beta sequences reportedly had fewer deletions and N-nucleotide insertions.

Assay used: immunoSEQ multiplex PCR; TCRdb lists only in-frame clones, some missing. Altogether approximately 26,000 clones were found in the sample, and no singletons occur. The V gene is TRBV5-1, the J gene TRBJ2-5; no clear D gene. This clonotype was obtained from a human donor with common variable immunodeficiency. The sequenced sample consisted of peripheral blood mononuclear cells. The CDR3 sequence is CASSLDRETQYF. The sequenced part of the CDR3 DNA is TGCGCCAGCAGCTTGGATCGAGAGACC.